This T cell receptor (beta chain) originates from a study of human T cells and chemical hapten exposure. Trimming removed 4 bases from V and 7 bases from J, with 17 bases in between. The CDR3 loop spans 16 amino acids. Germline assignment: CDR1 MDHEN and CDR2 SYDVKM. MiXCR, run by TCRdb on the RACE reads, gives a single entry per CDR3 protein. The profile shows 100,000 to 120,000 distinct CDR3 sequences, 34% of them singletons. Time point indicated: patch test 3, about 24 weeks after DPC sensitization. The treatment denotes: therapeutic diphenylcyclopropenone sensitization with weekly scalp DPC. This clonotype was sampled from a man aged 40-55 years with alopecia areata. Some clones in this sample may be carry-over from other donors' samples. V usage is TRBV28 and J usage is TRBJ1-6; D might be TRBD1 (6 bases). The sample here was whole blood, taken in connection with sensitization to the hapten diphenylcyclopropenone (DPC). The CDR3 DNA reads TGTGCCAGCAGTTCCCCCTCTGGAGACAGGAATTCACCCCTCCACTTT. This codes for CASSSPSGDRNSPLHF.